This T cell receptor beta chain derives from a study of blood T cell repertoires in COVID-19. Study background: PBMCs, B-cell-depleted T cells, or T cells were the source of the cDNA or gDNA that made up the material.

Per the germline V gene, CDR1 is LNHDA and CDR2 is SQIVND (reference sequence). CDR3 length equals 14 residues. V lost 5 bases to trimming and J lost 0 bases; unmatched junction nucleotides: 3. Assay used: immunoSEQ multiplex PCR; TCRdb lists only in-frame clones, some missing. The table has 250,000 or so clones, nearly 95% seen once. The chain has TRBV19 and TRBJ2-7; 8 nucleotides align to TRBD1. The receptor comes from a man aged 30 to 45 with COVID-19, enrolled during active disease. The material sequenced was peripheral blood. CDR3 region: CASSRTGSSYEQYF. CDR3 DNA sequence: TGTGCCAGTAGTCGGACAGGGAGCTCCTACGAGCAGTACTTC.